The 32 T cell receptor beta chains in this list originate from one sample, sequenced in a study of cytomegalovirus exposure and HLA in healthy donors. Vbeta (60) and Jbeta (13) primers were used in the PCR. Profiled with immunoSEQ multiplex PCR; TCRdb holds only in-frame clones, not every one. The sample consists of under 200,000 clones, more than 65% of them appearing once. What was sequenced was PBMCs. The receptors shown here come from a woman between 50 and 59 years old in good health and CMV-seronegative.

V and J are TRBV5-4 and TRBJ1-3; a weak D match, TRBD1 (6 bases). Trimming pared 4 bases from V and 3 bases from J, leaving 17 bases between. Germline values: CDR1 SGHNT, CDR2 YYREEE (reference sequence). CDR3 size: 16 residues. In DNA, the CDR3 is TGTGCCAGCAGCCATAATGGGGGCGGTCTTGGAAACACCATATATTTT. It encodes CASSHNGGGLGNTIYF. Supplemented by reference TRBV5-4 and TRBJ1-3, the full variable domain reads ETGVTQSPTHLIKTRGQQVTLRCSSQSGHNTVSWYQQALGQGPQFIFQYYREEENGRGNFPPRFSGLQFPNYSSELNVNALELDDSALYLCASSHNGGGLGNTIYFGEGSWLTVV.

The chain couples TRBV10-1 to TRBJ2-2; D is undetermined. The CDR3 is 12 amino acids. The V gene's germline CDR1 is WNHNN and CDR2 SYGVQD (reference sequence). V lost 8 bases to trimming and J lost 2 bases, with 6 bases between them. The CDR3 sequence: CASSYNTGELFF. The CDR3 DNA follows: TGCGCCAGCTCGTATAACACCGGGGAGCTGTTTTTT.

J is TRBJ2-6 and V is TRBV11-1; D may be TRBD2 (6 bases). CDR1 and CDR2 from the germline V gene are SGHAT and FQDESV (reference sequence). There are 15 residues in the CDR3. V dropped 4 bases and J dropped 1 base, with 8 bases sitting between them. CDR3 sequence reads: CASSSRGSGANVLTF. DNA of the CDR3: TGTGCCAGCAGCTCCCGGGGGTCTGGGGCCAACGTCCTGACTTTC.

This clone was counted between two and nine times. The genes are TRBV9 and TRBJ2-1, with 8 positions matching TRBD2. Germline V lookup: CDR1 SGDLS, CDR2 YYNGEE. This CDR3 spans 15 amino acids. Trimming at V came to 0 bases and at J to 8 bases, leaving 7 bases not matched to a gene. CDR3 coding DNA: TGTGCCAGCAGCGTAGACGGGACTAGTAGGGATGAGCAGTTCTTC. Translated, it gives CASSVDGTSRDEQFF.

The V call is TRBV4-2, the J call TRBJ2-1; TRBD1 matches 8 bases. This CDR3 is built from 16 residues. The V gene's germline CDR1 is LGHNA and CDR2 YNFKEQ. V was clipped by 0 bases and J by 4 bases; unmatched bases: 5. This chain's CDR3 is CASSQDGTGGYNEQFF. CDR3 sequence (DNA): TGTGCCAGCAGCCAAGACGGGACAGGCGGTTACAATGAGCAGTTCTTC.

The chain has TRBV19 and TRBJ2-1, with a weak D call TRBD1 (6 bases). The CDR3 loop spans 14 amino acids. Between the trimmed V and J ends, which lost 6 bases and 4 bases, there was a span of 13 bases. Germline V gene lookup returns CDR1 LNHDA and CDR2 SQIVND (reference sequence). CDR3 amino acids: CASRSLDRYNEQFF. CDR3 nucleotide sequence: TGTGCCAGTAGATCCCTAGACAGGTACAATGAGCAGTTCTTC.

The chain uses TRBV7-2 and TRBJ1-2; TRBD1 agrees at 8 bases. Germline CDR1 reads SGHTA; CDR2 reads FQGNSA. The CDR3 consists of 13 residues. J was trimmed by 3 bases and V by 5 bases; bases with no gene match: 2. CDR3 loop: CASSEGQDYGYTF. In DNA, the CDR3 is TGTGCCAGCAGCGAGGGACAGGACTATGGCTACACCTTC.

This rearrangement joins TRBV5-1 to TRBJ2-2; 14 nucleotides agree with TRBD2. CDR3 length: 18 residues. The ends lost 3 bases at V and 1 base at J; junction bases unmatched: 5. Germline values: CDR1 SGHRS, CDR2 YFSETQ. As DNA, the CDR3 is TGCGCCAGCAGCTCCGGACTAGCGGGGGGAAGGAACACCGGGGAGCTGTTTTTT. This codes for CASSSGLAGGRNTGELFF. Filled out from reference TRBV5-1 and TRBJ2-2, the complete variable domain reads KAGVTQTPRYLIKTRGQQVTLSCSPISGHRSVSWYQQTPGQGLQFLFEYFSETQRNKGNFPGRFSGRQFSNSRSEMNVSTLELGDSALYLCASSSGLAGGRNTGELFFGEGSRLTVL.

The chain has TRBV28 and TRBJ1-1; 7 bases agree with TRBD1. Looked up from germline, CDR1 is MDHEN and CDR2 is SYDVKM. Trimming cost V 8 bases and J 3 bases; bases outside gene matches: 9. The CDR3 is 14 residues long. CDR3 coding DNA: TGTGCCAGCGGCACCCAGGGGGGCTACACTGAAGCTTTCTTT. Amino acid sequence: CASGTQGGYTEAFF.

The chain links TRBV6-1 to TRBJ2-2; tentative D call: TRBD2 (5 bases). The length of the CDR3 is 13 residues. Looked up from germline, CDR1 is MNHNS and CDR2 is SASEGT. The ends were cut back, 4 bases at V and 6 bases at J, with 9 bases in the middle. CDR3: CASSVRGSGELFF. CDR3 DNA: TGTGCCAGCAGTGTTCGAGGGTCCGGGGAGCTGTTTTTT.

Points on this clone: The germline gene is not matched at one end of the junction; a read error may be the cause. This chain connects TRBV2 to TRBJ2-7, with 7 bases fitting TRBD1. This CDR3 spans 13 amino acids. CDR1 is SNHLY, CDR2 FYNNEI, per germline. The CDR3 region has the DNA TGTGCCAGCAGTGAAGCCCGGGACAGCTACAGGGACTTC. Residues: CASSEARDSYRDF.

This clone was recorded once. Other nucleotide sequences from this sample produce the same CDR3. Here the CDR3 DNA reads TGTGCCACCAGCAGAGATAGGGGCTACGAGCAGTACTTC. Translated, it gives CATSRDRGYEQYF. The chain joins TRBV15 to TRBJ2-7, with D possibly matching TRBD1 (5 bases). CDR1 and CDR2 from the germline V gene are LNHNV and YYDKDF (reference sequence). This CDR3 is built from 13 residues. Trimming shortened V by 0 bases and J by 3 bases, and 6 bases separated the two germline ends. The full variable domain, in which reference TRBV15 and TRBJ2-7 provide the parts outside the CDR3, is DAMVIQNPRYQVTQFGKPVTLSCSQTLNHNVMYWYQQKSSQAPKLLFHYYDKDFNNEADTPDNFQSRRPNTSFCFLDIRSPGLGDTAMYLCATSRDRGYEQYFGPGTRLTVT.

This chain connects TRBV19 to TRBJ2-7; 9 nucleotides agree with TRBD1. V trimming: 4 bases; J trimming: 3 bases; junction bases outside the gene matches: 4. The CDR3 totals 14 residues. CDR1 LNHDA and CDR2 SQIVND come from the germline V gene (reference sequence). The CDR3 protein is CASSTGQGGYEQYF. The CDR3 bases are TGTGCCAGTAGTACGGGACAGGGAGGCTACGAGCAGTACTTC.

This clone was seen a handful of times. The V call is TRBV27, the J call TRBJ1-5; D might be TRBD1 (5 bases). The CDR3 is 17 residues long. CDR1 and CDR2 (germline): MNHEY, SMNVEV (reference sequence). V dropped 0 bases and J dropped 0 bases, with 12 bases sitting between them. CDR3 DNA sequence: TGTGCCAGCAGTTTATCTGGAGGGGTGGGTAGCAATCAGCCCCAGCATTTT. As protein: CASSLSGGVGSNQPQHF.

V gene TRBV10-3 combines with J gene TRBJ2-2; 10 bases fit TRBD1. The germline V gene has CDR1 ENHRY and CDR2 SYGVKD. V lost 5 bases to trimming and J lost 7 bases; unmatched junction nucleotides: 13. The CDR3 extends over 17 amino acids. CDR3 region: CAISKPRETGGGGELFF. The CDR3 DNA reads as TGTGCCATCAGTAAACCCCGAGAGACAGGGGGCGGCGGGGAGCTGTTTTTT.

This rearrangement joins TRBV28 to TRBJ2-5; the match to TRBD1 covers 7 bases. The CDR3 extends over 14 amino acids. With V trimmed by 2 bases and J by 2 bases, 2 bases remained unmatched. Germline V gene lookup returns CDR1 MDHEN and CDR2 SYDVKM. CDR3 amino acids: CASSLRDRQETQYF. The CDR3 nucleotides read TGTGCCAGCAGTTTACGGGACAGACAAGAGACCCAGTACTTC.

The rearrangement joins TRBV6-1 to TRBJ2-7; a weak D match, TRBD2 (6 bases). In germline, CDR1 is MNHNS, CDR2 SASEGT. This CDR3 spans 12 amino acids. Trimming removed 7 bases from V and 1 base from J, with 8 bases in between. In DNA, the CDR3 is TGTGCCAGCATGCGGGGATCCTACGAGCAGTACTTC. This gives the protein CASMRGSYEQYF.

V is TRBV6-1 and J is TRBJ2-3; TRBD2 matches at 9 bases. V shed 1 base and J 4 bases; nucleotides not matched to a gene: 3. CDR3 length: 15 residues. Germline CDR1 is MNHNS and CDR2 is SASEGT. The CDR3 region has the DNA TGTGCCAGCAGTGAAGTTAGCGGGGGTTCAGATACGCAGTATTTT. Amino acid sequence: CASSEVSGGSDTQYF.

DNA of the CDR3: TGTGCCAGCAGTGGGGGACTAGACCACAGATTGCAGTATTTT. Protein product: CASSGGLDHRLQYF. This chain links TRBV25-1 with TRBJ2-3; 8 nucleotides line up with TRBD2. Per the germline V gene, CDR1 is MGHDK and CDR2 is SYGVNS. V shed 4 bases and J 11 bases; nucleotides not matched to a gene: 11. The CDR3 sequence is 14 residues long.

This clone was seen just once. The rearrangement uses TRBV9 and TRBJ2-3; 7 bases match TRBD2. The V gene's germline CDR1 is SGDLS and CDR2 YYNGEE. The CDR3 is made up of 13 amino acids. After removal of 6 bases from V and 4 bases from J, the junction contained 5 bases not matched to a gene. The CDR3 nucleotides read TGTGCCAGCAACCGGGAGGTATCAGATACGCAGTATTTT. It translates to CASNREVSDTQYF.

The chain carries TRBV7-9 and TRBJ2-7; D might be TRBD2 (6 bases). Germline V lookup: CDR1 SEHNR, CDR2 FQNEAQ (reference sequence). The CDR3 consists of 16 residues. The V end lost 5 bases, the J end lost 0 bases, and 17 bases lay between the germline ends. CDR3 DNA: TGTGCCAGCAGCCACCCACGGGCGGGGAGCTCCTACGAGCAGTACTTC. It is translated as CASSHPRAGSSYEQYF.

The chain is built from TRBV7-2 and TRBJ2-5, with D perhaps TRBD2 (7 bases). In germline, CDR1 is SGHTA, CDR2 FQGNSA. The germline V and J ends were trimmed by 5 bases and 5 bases, with 12 bases remaining between them. The CDR3 length is 13 residues. The CDR3 DNA follows: TGTGCCAGCAGCCAGGGGAGGGGTGAGACCCAGTACTTC. This sequence encodes CASSQGRGETQYF.

This clone occurred a few times. The chain combines TRBV28 with TRBJ1-5; D is ambiguous. Trimming cost V 3 bases and J 2 bases, with 11 bases left between them. Germline V gene lookup returns CDR1 MDHEN and CDR2 SYDVKM. The CDR3 spans 15 residues. CDR3 protein: CASSFSARGNQPQHF. As DNA, the CDR3 is TGTGCCAGCAGTTTTTCCGCCCGAGGCAATCAGCCCCAGCATTTT.

V gene TRBV9 combines with J gene TRBJ1-2; D possibly corresponds to TRBD1 (5 bases). The V end lost 7 bases, the J end lost 3 bases, and 10 bases lay between the germline ends. Germline V gives CDR1 SGDLS, CDR2 YYNGEE. The CDR3 extends over 12 amino acids. CDR3 sequence (DNA): TGTGCCAGCCGGGGGTACCACTATGGCTACACCTTC. The encoded protein is CASRGYHYGYTF.

The V gene is TRBV19, the J gene TRBJ1-1; D might be TRBD1 (5 bases). The CDR3 loop spans 12 amino acids. Germline-derived CDR1 and CDR2 are LNHDA and SQIVND (reference sequence). V lost 9 bases to trimming and J lost 1 base, with 9 bases between them. The CDR3 loop is CASLTANTEAFF. The DNA for the CDR3 is TGTGCCAGCCTGACAGCGAACACTGAAGCTTTCTTT.

This clone has more than one count but fewer than ten. This chain links TRBV28 with TRBJ1-1; 9 bases fit TRBD1. This CDR3 comprises 15 residues. The V gene's germline CDR1 is MDHEN and CDR2 SYDVKM. Germline trimming cut 0 bases from V and 5 bases from J; bases unmatched to any gene: 4. For the CDR3, the DNA is TGTGCCAGCAGTTTATGGAACGGGACAGGGACTGAAGCTTTCTTT. This translates into CASSLWNGTGTEAFF.

The chain couples TRBV5-1 to TRBJ2-5; TRBD2 matches at 13 bases. Losses at the gene ends were 5 bases for V and 6 bases for J; bases not matched to a gene: 7. Germline V gene lookup returns CDR1 SGHRS and CDR2 YFSETQ. This CDR3 is 15 amino acids long. The CDR3 nucleotides are TGCGCCAGCAGAGAAGGGACTAGCGGGATAAAGACCCAGTACTTC. Amino acid sequence: CASREGTSGIKTQYF.

V is TRBV2 and J is TRBJ1-1; D remains ambiguous. This CDR3 has 13 amino acids. The germline gives CDR1 SNHLY, CDR2 FYNNEI. Trimming removed 3 bases at V and 3 bases at J, with 8 bases between. CDR3 sequence: CASSDQRYTEAFF. The CDR3, as DNA: TGTGCCAGCAGTGACCAGCGCTACACTGAAGCTTTCTTT.

The chain has TRBV4-3 and TRBJ2-1, with 9 bases lining up with TRBD2. CDR3 length equals 15 residues. Germline CDR1 is LGHNA and CDR2 is YSLEER. The ends lost 4 bases at V and 5 bases at J; junction bases unmatched: 6. The CDR3 sequence: CASSLGPSGDNEQFF. The CDR3, as DNA: TGCGCCAGCAGCCTCGGTCCTAGCGGGGACAATGAGCAGTTCTTC.

This clone was counted a single time. The V call is TRBV29-1, the J call TRBJ1-5; possible D gene TRBD1, 6 bases. This CDR3 comprises 13 residues. CDR1 is SQVTM, CDR2 ANQGSEA, per germline. Trimming cost V 4 bases and J 5 bases, with 12 bases left between them. For the CDR3, the DNA is TGCAGCGTTGCGGACAGTTTACATCAGCCCCAGCATTTT. Translation: CSVADSLHQPQHF.

This clone was detected once. This CDR3 reads CAISEHTSGGASSTQYF. The CDR3 DNA reads TGTGCCATCAGTGAGCATACTAGCGGGGGCGCGTCGAGTACGCAGTATTTT. The J gene is TRBJ2-3, the V gene TRBV10-3, with 11 nucleotides matching TRBD2. V lost 2 bases to trimming and J lost 8 bases; unmatched junction nucleotides: 12. Germline-derived CDR1 and CDR2 are ENHRY and SYGVKD. CDR3 length: 17 residues.

Only a few counts were recorded for this clone. The CDR3 loop reads CASSTSGGVYIQYF. The CDR3 DNA reads as TGTGCCAGTAGTACCAGCGGGGGGGTTTACATTCAGTACTTC. This sequence joins TRBV19 and TRBJ2-4; TRBD2 matches at 10 bases. Germline loops: CDR1 LNHDA, CDR2 SQIVND (reference sequence). The CDR3 is made up of 14 amino acids. J was trimmed by 8 bases and V by 4 bases; bases with no gene match: 5.